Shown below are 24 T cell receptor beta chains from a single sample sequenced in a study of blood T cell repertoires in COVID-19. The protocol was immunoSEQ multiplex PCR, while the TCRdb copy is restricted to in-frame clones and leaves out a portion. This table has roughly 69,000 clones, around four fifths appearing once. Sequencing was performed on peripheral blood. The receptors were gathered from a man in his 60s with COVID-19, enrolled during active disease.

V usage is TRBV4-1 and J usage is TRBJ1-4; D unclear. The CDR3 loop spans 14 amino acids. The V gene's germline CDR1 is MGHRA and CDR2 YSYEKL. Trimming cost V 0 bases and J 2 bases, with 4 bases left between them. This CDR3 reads CASSQESTNEKLFF. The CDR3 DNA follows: TGCGCCAGCAGCCAAGAATCGACTAATGAAAAACTGTTTTTT.

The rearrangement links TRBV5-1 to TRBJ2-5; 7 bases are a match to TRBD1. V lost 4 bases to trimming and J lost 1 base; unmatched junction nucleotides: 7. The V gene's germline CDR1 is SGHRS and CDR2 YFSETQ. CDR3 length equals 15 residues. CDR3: CASSEIPGGQETQYF. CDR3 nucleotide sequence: TGCGCCAGCAGCGAAATTCCAGGGGGCCAAGAGACCCAGTACTTC. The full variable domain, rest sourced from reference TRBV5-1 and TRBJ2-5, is KAGVTQTPRYLIKTRGQQVTLSCSPISGHRSVSWYQQTPGQGLQFLFEYFSETQRNKGNFPGRFSGRQFSNSRSEMNVSTLELGDSALYLCASSEIPGGQETQYFGPGTRLLVL.

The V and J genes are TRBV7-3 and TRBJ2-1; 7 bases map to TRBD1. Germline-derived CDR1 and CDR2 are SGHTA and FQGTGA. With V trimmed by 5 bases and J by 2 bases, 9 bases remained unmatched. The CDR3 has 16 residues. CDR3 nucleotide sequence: TGTGCCAGCAGCCAGGTGTGGCAGGGGGCCTACAATGAGCAGTTCTTC. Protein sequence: CASSQVWQGAYNEQFF.

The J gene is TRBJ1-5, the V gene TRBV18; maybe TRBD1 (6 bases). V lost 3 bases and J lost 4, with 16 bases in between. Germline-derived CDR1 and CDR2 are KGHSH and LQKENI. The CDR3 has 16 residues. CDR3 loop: CASSPTQGQRNQPQHF. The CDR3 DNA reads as TGTGCCAGCTCACCGACACAGGGCCAAAGGAATCAGCCCCAGCATTTT.

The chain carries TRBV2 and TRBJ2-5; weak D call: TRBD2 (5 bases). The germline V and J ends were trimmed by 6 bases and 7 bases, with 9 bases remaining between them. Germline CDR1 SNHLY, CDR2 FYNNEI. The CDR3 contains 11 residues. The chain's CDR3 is CASRIEGTQYF. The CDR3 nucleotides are TGTGCCAGCAGGATTGAGGGGACCCAGTACTTC.

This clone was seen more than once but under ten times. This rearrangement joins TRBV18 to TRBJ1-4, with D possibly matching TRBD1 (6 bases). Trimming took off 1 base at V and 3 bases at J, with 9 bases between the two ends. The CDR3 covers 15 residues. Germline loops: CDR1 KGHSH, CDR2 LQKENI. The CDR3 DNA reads TGTGCCAGCTCACCACGGGGGCCGGCTAATGAAAAACTGTTTTTT. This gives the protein CASSPRGPANEKLFF. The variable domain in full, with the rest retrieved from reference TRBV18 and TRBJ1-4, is NAGVMQNPRHLVRRRGQEARLRCSPMKGHSHVYWYRQLPEEGLKFMVYLQKENIIDESGMPKERFSAEFPKEGPSILRIQQVVRGDSAAYFCASSPRGPANEKLFFGSGTQLSVL.

This chain's CDR3 is CASSPLRGTGVGQPQHF. The CDR3 DNA sequence: TGTGCCAGCAGCCCCCTGCGGGGGACCGGCGTCGGTCAGCCCCAGCATTTT. This rearrangement joins TRBV4-2 to TRBJ1-5; D is possibly TRBD1 (5 bases). Germline loops: CDR1 LGHNA, CDR2 YNFKEQ. This CDR3 is built from 17 residues. Trimming pared 4 bases from V and 6 bases from J, leaving 22 bases between.

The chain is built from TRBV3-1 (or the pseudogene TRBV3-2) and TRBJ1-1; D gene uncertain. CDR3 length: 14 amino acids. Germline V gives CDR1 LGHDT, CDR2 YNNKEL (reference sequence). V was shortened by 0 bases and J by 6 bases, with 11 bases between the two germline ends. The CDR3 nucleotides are TGTGCCAGCAGCCAAGAAGCAAAAGCCGCTGAAGCTTTCTTT. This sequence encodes CASSQEAKAAEAFF.

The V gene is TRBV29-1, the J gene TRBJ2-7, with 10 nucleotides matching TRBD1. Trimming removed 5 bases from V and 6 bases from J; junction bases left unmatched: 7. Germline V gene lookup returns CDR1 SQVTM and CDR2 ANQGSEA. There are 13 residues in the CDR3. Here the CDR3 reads CSVRTGGVGEQYF. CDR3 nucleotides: TGCAGCGTTCGGACAGGGGGAGTGGGCGAGCAGTACTTC.

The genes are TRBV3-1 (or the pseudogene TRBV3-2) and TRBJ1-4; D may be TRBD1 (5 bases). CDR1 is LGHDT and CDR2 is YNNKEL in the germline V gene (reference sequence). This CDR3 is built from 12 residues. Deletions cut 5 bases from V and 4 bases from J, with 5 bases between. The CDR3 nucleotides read TGTGCCAGCAGCGACAGTAATGAAAAACTGTTTTTT. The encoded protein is CASSDSNEKLFF.

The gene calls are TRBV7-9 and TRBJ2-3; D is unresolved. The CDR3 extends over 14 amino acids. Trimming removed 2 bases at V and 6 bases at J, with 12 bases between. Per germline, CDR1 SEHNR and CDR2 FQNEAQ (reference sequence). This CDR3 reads CASSLTQPGDTQYF. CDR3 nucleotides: TGTGCCAGCAGCTTAACCCAGCCAGGCGATACGCAGTATTTT.

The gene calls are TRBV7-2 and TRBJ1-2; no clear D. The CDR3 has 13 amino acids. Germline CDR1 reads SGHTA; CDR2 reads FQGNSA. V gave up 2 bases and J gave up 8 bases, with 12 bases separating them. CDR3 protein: CASSLMGRAGYTF. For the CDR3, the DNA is TGTGCCAGCAGCTTAATGGGCCGAGCAGGCTACACCTTC.

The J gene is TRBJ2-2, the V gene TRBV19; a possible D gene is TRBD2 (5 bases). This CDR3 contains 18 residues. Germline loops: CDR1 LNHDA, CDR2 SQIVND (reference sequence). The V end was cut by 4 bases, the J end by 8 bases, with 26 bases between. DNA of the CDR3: TGTGCCAGTAGTAATCCTGCTGGCCTGGACTCTTCGCCTGGGGAGCTGTTTTTT. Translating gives CASSNPAGLDSSPGELFF.

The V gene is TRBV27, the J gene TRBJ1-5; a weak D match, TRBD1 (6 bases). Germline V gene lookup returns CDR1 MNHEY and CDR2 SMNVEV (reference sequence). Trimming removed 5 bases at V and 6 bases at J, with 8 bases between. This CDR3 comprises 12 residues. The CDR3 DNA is TGTGCCAGCAGTCTGACAGGTCAGCCCCAGCATTTT. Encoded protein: CASSLTGQPQHF.

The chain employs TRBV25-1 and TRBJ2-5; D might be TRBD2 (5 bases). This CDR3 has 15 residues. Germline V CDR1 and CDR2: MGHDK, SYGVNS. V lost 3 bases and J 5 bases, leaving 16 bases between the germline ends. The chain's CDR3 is CASSDPGGPGETQYF. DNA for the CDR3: TGTGCCAGCAGTGATCCAGGCGGGCCGGGGGAGACCCAGTACTTC.

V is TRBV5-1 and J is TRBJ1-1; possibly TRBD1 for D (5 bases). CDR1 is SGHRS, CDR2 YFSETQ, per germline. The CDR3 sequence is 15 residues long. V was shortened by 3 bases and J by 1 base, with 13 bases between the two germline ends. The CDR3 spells CASSSLGHSNTEAFF. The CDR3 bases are TGCGCCAGCAGCTCTCTTGGACATTCGAACACTGAAGCTTTCTTT.

This CDR3 is CASSFDRVGRETQYF. For the CDR3, the DNA is TGTGCCAGCAGTTTCGACAGGGTGGGCCGGGAGACCCAGTACTTC. The chain uses TRBV27 and TRBJ2-5; TRBD1 matches at 7 bases. The germline V gene encodes CDR1 MNHEY and CDR2 SMNVEV (reference sequence). After removal of 3 bases from V and 5 bases from J, the junction contained 9 bases not matched to a gene. CDR3 length: 15 residues.

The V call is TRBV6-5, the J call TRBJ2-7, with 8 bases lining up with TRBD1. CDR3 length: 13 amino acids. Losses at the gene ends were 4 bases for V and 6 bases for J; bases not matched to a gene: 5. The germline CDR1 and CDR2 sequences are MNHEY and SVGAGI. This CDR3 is CASSSRGRLEQYF. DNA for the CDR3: TGTGCCAGCAGTTCCAGGGGGCGGCTCGAGCAGTACTTC.

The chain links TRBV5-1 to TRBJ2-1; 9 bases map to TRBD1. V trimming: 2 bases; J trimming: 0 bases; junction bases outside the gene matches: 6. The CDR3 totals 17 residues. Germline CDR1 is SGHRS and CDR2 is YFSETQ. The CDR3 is CASSLTETGGSYNEQFF. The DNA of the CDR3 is TGCGCCAGCAGCTTAACGGAGACAGGGGGCTCCTACAATGAGCAGTTCTTC.

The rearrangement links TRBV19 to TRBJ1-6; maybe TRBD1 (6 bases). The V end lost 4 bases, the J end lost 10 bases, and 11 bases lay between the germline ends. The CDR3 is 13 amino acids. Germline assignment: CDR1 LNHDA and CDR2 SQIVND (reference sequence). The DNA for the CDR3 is TGTGCCAGTAGTACAGGGGCAGGATCACCCCTCCACTTT. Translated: CASSTGAGSPLHF.

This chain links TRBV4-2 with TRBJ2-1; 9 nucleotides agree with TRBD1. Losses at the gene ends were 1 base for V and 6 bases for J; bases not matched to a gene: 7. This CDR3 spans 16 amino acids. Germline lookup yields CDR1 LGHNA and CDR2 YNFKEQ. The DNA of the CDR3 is TGTGCCAGCAGCCAAGCCTTGGGACAGGGCCTCAATGAGCAGTTCTTC. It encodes CASSQALGQGLNEQFF.

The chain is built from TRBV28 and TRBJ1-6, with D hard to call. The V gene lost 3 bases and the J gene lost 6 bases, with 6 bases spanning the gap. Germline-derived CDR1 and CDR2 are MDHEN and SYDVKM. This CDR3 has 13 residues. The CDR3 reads CASSLEPNSPLHF. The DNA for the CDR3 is TGTGCCAGCAGTTTGGAGCCTAATTCACCCCTCCACTTT.

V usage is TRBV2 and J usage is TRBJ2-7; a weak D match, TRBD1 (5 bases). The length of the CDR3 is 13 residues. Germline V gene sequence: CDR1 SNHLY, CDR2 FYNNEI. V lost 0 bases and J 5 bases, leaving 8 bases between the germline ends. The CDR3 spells CASSEAAGHEQYF. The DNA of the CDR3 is TGTGCCAGCAGTGAAGCAGCAGGGCACGAGCAGTACTTC.

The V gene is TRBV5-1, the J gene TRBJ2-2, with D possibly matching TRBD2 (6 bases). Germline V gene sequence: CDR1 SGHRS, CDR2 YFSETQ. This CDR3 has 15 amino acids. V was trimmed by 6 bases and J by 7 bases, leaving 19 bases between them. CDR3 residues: CASTEGSGRSGELFF. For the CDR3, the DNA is TGCGCCAGCACCGAAGGCTCGGGGAGGAGCGGGGAGCTGTTTTTT.